The 8 T cell receptor beta chains below come from one sample, sequenced in a study of blood T cell repertoires in COVID-19. TCRdb keeps only in-frame clones here, not all; method: immunoSEQ multiplex PCR. This table has about 140,000 clones, over 70% appearing once. Sequencing was performed on PBMCs or T cells enriched from blood (not recorded which). The receptor source for this set is a man in his fifties in a cohort exposed to, infected with or recovered from COVID-19 (not recorded which).

This chain uses TRBV18 with TRBJ1-1; 11 positions agree with TRBD1. Germline CDR1 reads KGHSH; CDR2 reads LQKENI. The junction had 8 bases not matched to a gene; V was cut back by 6 bases and J by 5 bases. The CDR3 is made up of 15 amino acids. The CDR3 loop is CASSYTGTGGTEAFF. The CDR3 nucleotides are TGTGCCAGCTCTTACACCGGGACAGGGGGGACTGAAGCTTTCTTT.

V gene TRBV6-1 combines with J gene TRBJ2-7; TRBD1 agrees at 8 bases. The CDR3 contains 17 residues. Losses at the gene ends were 4 bases for V and 0 bases for J; bases not matched to a gene: 11. Germline V lookup: CDR1 MNHNS, CDR2 SASEGT. The DNA for the CDR3 is TGTGCCAGCAGTGCCACCGCAAGTGGGACAGGCTCCTACGAGCAGTACTTC. This translates into CASSATASGTGSYEQYF.

This clone was detected a few times. The CDR3 DNA reads TGTGCCAGCAGCCCCCGGACTAGCGGGAGAGGTAATGAGCAGTTCTTC. This gives the protein CASSPRTSGRGNEQFF. The V and J genes are TRBV7-9 and TRBJ2-1; 13 bases are shared with TRBD2. The CDR3 is 16 residues long. In germline, CDR1 is SEHNR, CDR2 FQNEAQ (reference sequence). V shed 5 bases, J shed 7 bases, and the junction held 8 bases outside the gene matches.

V usage is TRBV3-1 (or the pseudogene TRBV3-2) and J usage is TRBJ2-5; TRBD2 aligns across 10 bases. This CDR3 has 13 amino acids. Germline values: CDR1 LGHDT, CDR2 YNNKEL (reference sequence). V lost 6 bases to trimming and J lost 4 bases; unmatched junction nucleotides: 2. CDR3 sequence: CASRRLAGETQYF. The CDR3 DNA reads TGTGCCAGCAGACGACTAGCGGGAGAGACCCAGTACTTC.

The chain is built from TRBV6-1 and TRBJ2-5; the match to TRBD2 covers 9 bases. The CDR3 consists of 14 residues. After removal of 3 bases from V and 5 bases from J, the junction contained 4 bases not matched to a gene. CDR1 MNHNS and CDR2 SASEGT come from the germline V gene. The CDR3 nucleotides are TGTGCCAGCAGTGAGGCTAGCGGGGATGAGACCCAGTACTTC. Its translation: CASSEASGDETQYF.

This chain joins TRBV3-1 (or the pseudogene TRBV3-2) and TRBJ1-1, with D uncertain. Germline V gives CDR1 LGHDT, CDR2 YNNKEL (reference sequence). This CDR3 is 16 amino acids long. V was clipped by 6 bases and J by 4 bases, with 21 bases between them. The CDR3 sequence is CASRPTVTRRATEAFF. CDR3 nucleotide sequence: TGTGCCAGCAGACCGACCGTCACACGGAGAGCCACTGAAGCTTTCTTT.

This clone was observed once. The chain combines TRBV10-3 with TRBJ2-4; tentative D call: TRBD2 (5 bases). Trimming took 0 bases from V and 0 from J, leaving 6 bases between them. Germline CDR1 is ENHRY and CDR2 is SYGVKD. The CDR3 covers 15 residues. For the CDR3, the DNA is TGTGCCATCAGTGAGTCCGGACTAGCCAAAAACATTCAGTACTTC. As protein: CAISESGLAKNIQYF.

This clone was picked up a small number of times. V usage is TRBV5-1 and J usage is TRBJ1-1; 10 nucleotides match TRBD1. From germline, CDR1 is SGHRS and CDR2 YFSETQ. The ends lost 2 bases at V and 6 bases at J; junction bases unmatched: 4. This CDR3 is 14 amino acids long. The CDR3 region is CASSLGTGVPEAFF. The CDR3 DNA sequence: TGCGCCAGCAGCTTAGGGACAGGGGTACCTGAAGCTTTCTTT.